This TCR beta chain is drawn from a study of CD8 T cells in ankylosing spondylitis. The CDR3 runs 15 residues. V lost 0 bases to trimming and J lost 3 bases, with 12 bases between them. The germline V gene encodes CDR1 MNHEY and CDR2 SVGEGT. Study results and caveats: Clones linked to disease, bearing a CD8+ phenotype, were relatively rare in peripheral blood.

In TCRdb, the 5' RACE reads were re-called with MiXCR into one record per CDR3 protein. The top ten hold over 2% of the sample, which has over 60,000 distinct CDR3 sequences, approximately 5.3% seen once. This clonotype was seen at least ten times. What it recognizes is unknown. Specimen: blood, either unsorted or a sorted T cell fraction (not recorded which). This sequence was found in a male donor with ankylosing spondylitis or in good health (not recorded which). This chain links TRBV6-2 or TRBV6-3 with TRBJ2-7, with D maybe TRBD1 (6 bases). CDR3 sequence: CASSYSNGQLYEQYF. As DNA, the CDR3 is TGTGCCAGCAGTTACTCGAACGGACAGCTCTACGAGCAGTACTTC.